These 7 T cell receptor beta chains originate from one sample sequenced in a study of shared clonotypes between healthy human individuals. The data were produced by immunoSEQ multiplex PCR, yet TCRdb's version contains in-frame clones alone and is incomplete. The sample holds fewer than 850,000 clones; about two thirds are singletons and the top ten take approximately 2%. The sample was memory CD4+ T cells sorted from blood. Subset: CD45RA-negative fraction. Receptor source: a woman aged 25-40 years in good health.

The chain employs TRBV20-1 and TRBJ2-1; D gene uncertain. This CDR3 is 11 amino acids long. V was trimmed by 3 bases and J by 9 bases, leaving 9 bases between them. Per germline, CDR1 DFQATT and CDR2 SNEGSKA (reference sequence). The CDR3 DNA reads TGCAGTGCTAGCTCCTCAGTTGAGCAGTTCTTC. Translation gives CSASSSVEQFF.

The chain joins TRBV7-9 to TRBJ1-3; D remains unclear. Germline lookup yields CDR1 SEHNR and CDR2 FQNEAQ (reference sequence). Trimming left V 5 bases short and J 4 bases short, with 9 bases between. The CDR3 is 13 residues long. CDR3 sequence: CASSKRMGNTIYF. The CDR3 nucleotides are TGTGCCAGCAGCAAGCGGATGGGAAACACCATATATTTT.

This chain links TRBV19 with TRBJ2-1; 10 bases agree with TRBD2. The CDR3 consists of 15 residues. With 1 base clipped from V and 9 bases from J, the junction kept 6 bases outside the gene matches. Germline-derived CDR1 and CDR2 are LNHDA and SQIVND (reference sequence). The CDR3 bases are TGTGCCAGTAGTATAGTGGTAGCGGGAGGCAGTGAGCAGTTCTTC. As protein: CASSIVVAGGSEQFF.

The rearrangement uses TRBV7-9 and TRBJ2-3; TRBD2 matches at 8 bases. Germline V gene lookup returns CDR1 SEHNR and CDR2 FQNEAQ (reference sequence). This CDR3 spans 17 amino acids. J was trimmed by 5 bases and V by 2 bases; bases with no gene match: 12. The CDR3 region is CASSLNAVAGTLDTQYF. The CDR3 DNA reads as TGTGCCAGCAGCTTAAATGCGGTAGCGGGGACATTAGATACGCAGTATTTT.

The V call is TRBV28, the J call TRBJ1-5; unclear D gene. Trimming pared 3 bases from V and 3 bases from J, leaving 9 bases between. In germline, CDR1 is MDHEN, CDR2 SYDVKM. The CDR3 has 14 amino acids. Here the CDR3 DNA reads TGTGCCAGCAGTTTGGTGGCAGACAATCAGCCCCAGCATTTT. This sequence encodes CASSLVADNQPQHF.

The rearrangement links TRBV7-9 to TRBJ2-1; unclear D gene. The V and J ends lost 7 bases and 6 bases respectively, with 13 bases between them. Germline values: CDR1 SEHNR, CDR2 FQNEAQ (reference sequence). CDR3 size: 13 residues. The CDR3 sequence: CASILLWANEQFF. The DNA of the CDR3 is TGTGCCAGCATCCTTCTGTGGGCCAATGAGCAGTTCTTC.

This clone was detected once. The chain joins TRBV6-5 to TRBJ2-7; perhaps TRBD1 as D (5 bases). Germline CDR1 and CDR2: MNHEY and SVGAGI. The V end was cut by 0 bases, the J end by 2 bases, with 11 bases between. This CDR3 has 15 residues. CDR3 bases: TGTGCCAGCAGTTACTCGTTGCTGGGGCCCTACGAGCAGTACTTC. The encoded protein is CASSYSLLGPYEQYF.